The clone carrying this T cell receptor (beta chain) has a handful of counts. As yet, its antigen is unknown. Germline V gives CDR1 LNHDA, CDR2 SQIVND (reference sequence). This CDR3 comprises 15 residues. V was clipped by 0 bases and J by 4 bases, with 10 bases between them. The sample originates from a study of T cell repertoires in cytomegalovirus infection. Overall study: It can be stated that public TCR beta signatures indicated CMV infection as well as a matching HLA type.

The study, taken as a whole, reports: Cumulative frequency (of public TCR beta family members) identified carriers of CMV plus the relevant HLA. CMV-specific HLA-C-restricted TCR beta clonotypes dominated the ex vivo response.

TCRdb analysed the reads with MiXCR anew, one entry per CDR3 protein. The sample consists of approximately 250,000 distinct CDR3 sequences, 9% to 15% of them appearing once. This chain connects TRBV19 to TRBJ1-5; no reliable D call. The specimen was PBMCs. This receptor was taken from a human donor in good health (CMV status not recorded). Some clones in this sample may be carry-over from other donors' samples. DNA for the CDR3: TGTGCCAGTAGTATAGAAGACGGAAGAAATCAGCCCCAGCATTTT. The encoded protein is CASSIEDGRNQPQHF.